This TCR beta chain was obtained from a study of blood T cell repertoires in COVID-19. Study context: In each case, the material was cDNA or gDNA derived from T cells, B-cell-depleted T cells, or PBMCs.

With V trimmed by 8 bases and J by 4 bases, 4 bases remained unmatched. The CDR3 contains 13 residues. Per the original data handling: Reference gene primer amplification in the assay estimated nucleated cell counts. Here immunoSEQ multiplex PCR was the method, and the copy in TCRdb shows in-frame clones only, minus some. That table gives V, J and clone size, and the DNA gave D and trimming. This table has under 140,000 clones, over 60% appearing once. The sequence came from an elderly woman with active or convalescent COVID-19. Sequenced: peripheral blood. This sequence joins TRBV12-3 or TRBV12-4 and TRBJ1-1, with TRBD1 matching over 10 bases. DNA of the CDR3: TGTGCCAGCGTCCGGACAGGGGGCACTGAAGCTTTCTTT. Protein product: CASVRTGGTEAFF.